These T cell receptor beta chains were read from a single sample in a study of blood T cell repertoires in COVID-19. Method: immunoSEQ multiplex PCR; TCRdb's copy keeps in-frame clones and lacks some. The sample comprises more than 200,000 clones, around nine tenths of which are singletons, and about 5.2% rests with the top ten. Sequences were obtained from peripheral blood. These receptors were collected from a woman aged 60 to 75 with COVID-19, enrolled during active disease. Both conserved end residues are part of each CDR3. A D gene is named only where the DNA matches it firmly. Some rows mark clone size as missing; the rest say once, few, many or name a class of expanded clone.

CDR3: CATSGALGTDTQYF
DNA: TGTGCCACCAGCGGGGCCTTAGGGACAGATACGCAGTATTTT
J: TRBJ2-3
V: TRBV15
D: -
size: -

CDR3: CAWSVQGGKAYF
DNA: TGTGCCTGGAGTGTACAAGGGGGAAAGGCGTACTTC
J: TRBJ2-7
V: TRBV30
D: -
size: -

CDR3: CASSETHGGVGAQPQHF
DNA: TGTGCCAGCAGTGAAACCCACGGAGGGGTAGGGGCTCAGCCCCAGCATTTT
J: TRBJ1-5
V: TRBV6-1
D: -
size: -

CDR3: CASSLDSKNTEAFF
DNA: TGTGCCAGCAGCTTGGACAGTAAGAACACTGAAGCTTTCTTT
J: TRBJ1-1
V: TRBV5-5
D: -
size: -

CDR3: CASGVGQGGVFGANVLTF
DNA: TGTGCTAGTGGGGTCGGACAGGGGGGTGTGTTTGGGGCCAACGTCCTGACTTTC
J: TRBJ2-6
V: TRBV12-5
D: TRBD1
size: -

CDR3: CATSAGGSYNEQFF
DNA: TGTGCCACCAGTGCCGGGGGCTCCTACAATGAGCAGTTCTTC
J: TRBJ2-1
V: TRBV24-1
D: -
size: once

CDR3: CASSPGQGSHGYTF
DNA: TGTGCCAGCAGCCCGGGACAGGGGAGCCATGGCTACACCTTC
J: TRBJ1-2
V: TRBV6-5
D: TRBD1
size: -

CDR3: CASRPSRTADSGNTIYF
DNA: TGCGCCAGCAGACCCTCTCGGACAGCAGACTCTGGAAACACCATATATTTT
J: TRBJ1-3
V: TRBV10-1
D: -
size: once

CDR3: CASSQELAAGLPQHF
DNA: TGCGCCAGCAGCCAAGAGTTGGCTGCTGGTCTCCCCCAGCATTTT
J: TRBJ1-5
V: TRBV4-3
D: -
size: -

CDR3: CASRYRRGTGSSYEQYF
DNA: TGTGCCAGCAGGTATAGAAGGGGGACAGGGAGTTCCTACGAGCAGTACTTC
J: TRBJ2-7
V: TRBV2
D: TRBD1
size: -

CDR3: CASSLGFGDSQETQYF
DNA: TGTGCCAGCAGTTTAGGTTTCGGGGACTCCCAAGAGACCCAGTACTTC
J: TRBJ2-5
V: TRBV28
D: -
size: -

CDR3: CASSEQQGSGNTIYF
DNA: TGCGCCAGCAGCGAACAACAGGGCTCTGGAAACACCATATATTTT
J: TRBJ1-3
V: TRBV5-1
D: -
size: -

CDR3: CAWSIPTGAHVTEAFF
DNA: TGTGCCTGGAGTATCCCCACAGGGGCCCATGTAACTGAAGCTTTCTTT
J: TRBJ1-1
V: TRBV30
D: TRBD1
size: -

CDR3: CASSLSGTGLVGEQFF
DNA: TGCGCCAGCAGCCTCTCCGGGACAGGGTTAGTTGGTGAGCAGTTCTTC
J: TRBJ2-1
V: TRBV4-1
D: TRBD1
size: -

CDR3: CASSPRTRSDTQYF
DNA: TGCGCCAGCAGCCCACGGACTAGATCAGATACGCAGTATTTT
J: TRBJ2-3
V: TRBV4-1
D: TRBD2
size: -

CDR3: CASSQGSGNTIYF
DNA: TGTGCCAGCAGCCAGGGGAGCGGAAACACCATATATTTT
J: TRBJ1-3
V: TRBV3-1/TRBV3-2
D: -
size: -

CDR3: CASSLVPGGGTGELFF
DNA: TGTGCCAGCAGCTTAGTTCCCGGGGGGGGCACCGGGGAGCTGTTTTTT
J: TRBJ2-2
V: TRBV7-3
D: TRBD2
size: -

CDR3: CAWSVGRGDKNIQYF
DNA: TGTGCCTGGAGTGTAGGAAGGGGTGACAAAAACATTCAGTACTTC
J: TRBJ2-4
V: TRBV30
D: -
size: -

CDR3: CASSLTGTGGTEAFF
DNA: TGTGCCAGCAGCTTAACCGGAACAGGGGGGACTGAAGCTTTCTTT
J: TRBJ1-1
V: TRBV7-3
D: TRBD1
size: -

CDR3: CASSLGQQPYEQYF
DNA: TGCGCCAGCAGCTTGGGACAGCAGCCCTACGAGCAGTACTTC
J: TRBJ2-7
V: TRBV5-1
D: -
size: few

CDR3: CASSPSGRGVGELFF
DNA: TGTGCCAGCTCACCCAGCGGGAGAGGCGTCGGGGAGCTGTTTTTT
J: TRBJ2-2
V: TRBV18
D: TRBD2
size: -

CDR3: CASSSGTSQETQYF
DNA: TGTGCCAGCAGTTCCGGGACTTCTCAAGAGACCCAGTACTTC
J: TRBJ2-5
V: TRBV6-2/TRBV6-3
D: -
size: -

CDR3: CASSVAPSGSSYNEQFF
DNA: TGTGCCAGCAGCGTAGCCCCCAGCGGGAGCTCCTACAATGAGCAGTTCTTC
J: TRBJ2-1
V: TRBV9
D: TRBD2
size: -

CDR3: CASSPDRDRVSPLHF
DNA: TGTGCCAGCTCACCAGACCGGGACAGGGTATCACCCCTCCACTTT
J: TRBJ1-6
V: TRBV18
D: TRBD1
size: -

CDR3: CASSDPPGGVYEQYF
DNA: TGTGCCAGCAGTGACCCCCCCGGGGGTGTCTACGAGCAGTACTTC
J: TRBJ2-7
V: TRBV2
D: -
size: -

CDR3: CSVARGQETQYF
DNA: TGCAGCGTTGCGAGGGGGCAAGAGACCCAGTACTTC
J: TRBJ2-5
V: TRBV29-1
D: -
size: -

CDR3: CASRTRRSNEQFF
DNA: TGTGCCAGCAGAACGAGGAGATCGAATGAGCAGTTCTTC
J: TRBJ2-1
V: TRBV28
D: -
size: -

CDR3: CASSSQTGSNEKLFF
DNA: TGTGCCAGCAGTTCCCAGACAGGGTCTAATGAAAAACTGTTTTTT
J: TRBJ1-4
V: TRBV7-2
D: TRBD1
size: -

CDR3: CATAHTEREEGAFF
DNA: TGTGCCACCGCGCACACAGAACGGGAGGAAGGAGCTTTCTTT
J: TRBJ1-1
V: TRBV19
D: -
size: -

CDR3: CASRSQGSRETQYF
DNA: TGTGCAAGTCGCTCCCAGGGTAGTAGGGAGACCCAGTACTTC
J: TRBJ2-5
V: TRBV12-2
D: -
size: -

CDR3: CASSLASHEQFF
DNA: TGTGCCAGCAGCTTAGCGAGCCATGAGCAGTTCTTC
J: TRBJ2-1
V: TRBV7-6
D: -
size: once